This passage covers 7 T cell receptor beta chains from one sample sequenced in a study of vaccination and CD4 T cells after COVID-19. Treatment indicated: approximately 9-day PBMC culture with coronavirus spike peptide pools or control peptides (ViraFEST assay). No antigens are known for them. Sequence data for DNA of cultured CD4+ T cells were generated by the Oncomine TCR Beta short-read assay. TCRdb processed the PCR reads anew with MiXCR; each CDR3 protein has one entry. The sample contains over 20,000 distinct CDR3 sequences, over 60% of which appear only once. The sequenced sample consisted of CD4+ T cells from blood, cultured in vitro. The receptor set was obtained from a human donor who had recovered from COVID-19.

Only a few counts were recorded for this clonotype. J is TRBJ2-2 and V is TRBV20-1, with D perhaps TRBD1 (5 bases). CDR1 is DFQATT and CDR2 is SNEGSKA in the germline V gene (reference sequence). Between the trimmed V and J ends, which lost 3 bases and 4 bases, there was a span of 12 bases. There are 14 residues in the CDR3. In DNA form, the CDR3 reads TGCAGTGCTAGTGTAGGACACAGCACCGGGGAGCTGTTTTTT. Its protein is CSASVGHSTGELFF.

This chain connects TRBV7-2 to TRBJ2-1, with D uncertain. Trimming shortened V by 3 bases and J by 7 bases, and 7 bases separated the two germline ends. CDR3 size: 12 residues. CDR1 SGHTA and CDR2 FQGNSA come from the germline V gene. The CDR3 bases are TGTGCCAGCAGCTTTTTGGGGAATGAGCAGTTCTTC. Its translation: CASSFLGNEQFF.

The rearrangement uses TRBV20-1 and TRBJ2-2, with a tentative D call TRBD2 (6 bases). Trimming removed 1 base from V and 5 bases from J, with 14 bases in between. Germline-derived CDR1 and CDR2 are DFQATT and SNEGSKA (reference sequence). This CDR3 has 15 residues. The CDR3 DNA reads as TGCAGTGCTAGAGCAGGGACTGTATTTACCGGGGAGCTGTTTTTT. Translating gives CSARAGTVFTGELFF.

The V call is TRBV20-1, the J call TRBJ2-1; D remains unclear. The CDR3 extends over 11 amino acids. Germline V gene lookup returns CDR1 DFQATT and CDR2 SNEGSKA (reference sequence). The V end lost 3 bases, the J end lost 0 bases, and 0 bases lay between the germline ends. CDR3 amino acids: CSASSYNEQFF. The DNA for the CDR3 is TGCAGTGCTAGCTCCTACAATGAGCAGTTCTTC.

This clonotype was detected a few times. This chain links TRBV21-1 with TRBJ1-5. TRBV21-1 is assigned pseudogene status. The CDR3 runs to 14 residues. The CDR3: CASSKSGWSQPQHF. In nucleotides, the CDR3 is TGTGCCAGCAGCAAATCAGGATGGTCACAGCCCCAGCATTTT.

V usage is TRBV27 and J usage is TRBJ2-7, with 7 bases lining up with TRBD1. The length of the CDR3 is 14 residues. The V and J ends lost 2 bases and 4 bases, in that order; junction bases with no gene match: 5. Germline CDR1 is MNHEY and CDR2 is SMNVEV (reference sequence). In DNA form, the CDR3 reads TGTGCCAGCAGTTTAGACAGGGTTTCATACGAGCAGTACTTC. It is translated as CASSLDRVSYEQYF.

This clonotype has only one observation. The chain is built from TRBV7-9 and TRBJ1-4; the D gene is possibly TRBD1 (6 bases). In germline, CDR1 is SEHNR, CDR2 FQNEAQ (reference sequence). Trimming took 5 bases from V and 4 from J, leaving 20 bases between them. The CDR3 has 17 amino acids. DNA of the CDR3: TGTGCCAGCAGCCTTCTGGATGGGTGGGGGCTTAATGAAAAACTGTTTTTT. Translating gives CASSLLDGWGLNEKLFF.